The 25 T cell receptor beta chains presented below share a single source sample, sequenced in a study of blood T cell repertoires in COVID-19. Sequenced by immunoSEQ multiplex PCR; TCRdb stores in-frame clones only, minus some. The sample carries roughly 250,000 clones, around 81% recorded once. Sample: peripheral blood. These receptors came from a woman aged 55-70 years with active or convalescent COVID-19.

The chain is built from TRBV28 and TRBJ2-7; no clear D gene. This CDR3 region has 14 residues. Trimming removed 7 bases from V and 0 bases from J, with 13 bases in between. CDR1 MDHEN and CDR2 SYDVKM come from the germline V gene. For the CDR3, the DNA is TGTGCCAGCACCACCCCTGGCCTCTCCTACGAGCAGTACTTC. As protein: CASTTPGLSYEQYF.

The CDR3 reads CASRAHEQYF. Written as DNA, the CDR3 is TGTGCCAGCAGGGCCCACGAGCAGTACTTC. The genes are TRBV2 and TRBJ2-7; D unresolved. The CDR3 contains 10 residues. In germline, CDR1 is SNHLY, CDR2 FYNNEI. The V end was cut by 6 bases, the J end by 5 bases, with 5 bases between.

V gene TRBV9 combines with J gene TRBJ1-6, with D maybe TRBD1 (5 bases). This CDR3 comprises 12 residues. The V and J ends lost 7 bases and 4 bases respectively, with 6 bases between them. In germline, CDR1 is SGDLS, CDR2 YYNGEE. The CDR3, as DNA: TGTGCCAGCGGGGGGTATAATTCACCCCTCCACTTT. The encoded protein is CASGGYNSPLHF.

This clone was detected only once. V is TRBV19 and J is TRBJ2-5, with TRBD2 identical over 8 bases. V lost 3 bases to trimming and J lost 4 bases; unmatched junction nucleotides: 7. CDR3 size: 15 residues. Germline-derived CDR1 and CDR2 are LNHDA and SQIVND (reference sequence). CDR3 in amino acids: CASSIYGGAGETQYF. The CDR3 nucleotides are TGTGCCAGTAGTATTTACGGGGGGGCCGGAGAGACCCAGTACTTC.

The chain links TRBV5-6 to TRBJ2-3, with TRBD2 matching 8 bases. There are 15 residues in the CDR3. Germline V gene lookup returns CDR1 SGHDT and CDR2 YYEEEE. V gave up 4 bases and J gave up 3 bases; unmatched junction bases: 7. The CDR3 DNA reads TGTGCCAGCAGCCCCCTCAAGCGGGGGACAGATACGCAGTATTTT. Encoded protein: CASSPLKRGTDTQYF.

V is TRBV18 and J is TRBJ1-5; 12 nucleotides match TRBD1. From germline, CDR1 is KGHSH and CDR2 LQKENI. This CDR3 has 17 residues. V trimming: 2 bases; J trimming: 5 bases; junction bases outside the gene matches: 7. The CDR3 sequence: CASSPGTGGRGYQPQHF. The CDR3 coding sequence is TGTGCCAGCTCACCAGGGACAGGGGGCAGAGGATATCAGCCCCAGCATTTT.

CDR3 sequence reads: CASSLPGLAGKGADTQYF. In nucleotides, the CDR3 is TGTGCCAGCAGCTTACCCGGACTAGCGGGGAAAGGGGCAGATACGCAGTATTTT. The rearrangement uses TRBV7-3 and TRBJ2-3; TRBD2 aligns across 12 bases. The CDR3 totals 18 residues. With 2 bases clipped from V and 4 bases from J, the junction kept 10 bases outside the gene matches. Germline CDR1 reads SGHTA; CDR2 reads FQGTGA.

This clone was detected only once. The V gene is TRBV29-1, the J gene TRBJ1-2; TRBD1 is a possible D gene (6 bases). Germline CDR1 reads SQVTM; CDR2 reads ANQGSEA. V lost 3 bases and J 4 bases, leaving 9 bases between the germline ends. The CDR3 length is 12 residues. CDR3 DNA sequence: TGCAGCGTTGAGGGGGCAAGCTATGGCTACACCTTC. Its protein product is CSVEGASYGYTF. Using reference TRBV29-1 and TRBJ1-2 for the parts outside the CDR3, the full variable domain is SAVISQKPSRDICQRGTSLTIQCQVDSQVTMMFWYRQQPGQSLTLIATANQGSEATYESGFVIDKFPISRPNLTFSTLTVSNMSPEDSSIYLCSVEGASYGYTFGSGTRLTVV.

The V and J genes are TRBV7-9 and TRBJ2-3, with 7 bases matching TRBD2. This CDR3 is 17 amino acids long. The V gene's germline CDR1 is SEHNR and CDR2 FQNEAQ (reference sequence). The trim removed 2 bases at V and 2 bases at J, leaving 10 bases unmatched. Here the CDR3 DNA reads TGTGCCAGCAGCTTAACGTCGCAGGGAGGGTCCACAGATACGCAGTATTTT. Its protein is CASSLTSQGGSTDTQYF. The full variable domain, in which reference TRBV7-9 and TRBJ2-3 provide the parts outside the CDR3, is DTGVSQNPRHKITKRGQNVTFRCDPISEHNRLYWYRQTLGQGPEFLTYFQNEAQLEKSRLLSDRFSAERPKGSFSTLEIQRTEQGDSAMYLCASSLTSQGGSTDTQYFGPGTRLTVL.

This clone has only a few counts. V usage is TRBV6-5 and J usage is TRBJ2-7; 10 bases agree with TRBD1. The CDR3 has 15 amino acids. V trimming: 6 bases; J trimming: 5 bases; junction bases outside the gene matches: 10. Looked up from germline, CDR1 is MNHEY and CDR2 is SVGAGI. Here the CDR3 DNA reads TGTGCCAGCAGAAACTCCGGGACAGGGGTCCACGAGCAGTACTTC. Amino acids: CASRNSGTGVHEQYF.

V and J are TRBV18 and TRBJ1-4; 7 bases fit TRBD1. With V trimmed by 5 bases and J by 7 bases, 10 bases remained unmatched. Germline CDR1 reads KGHSH; CDR2 reads LQKENI. The CDR3 loop spans 15 amino acids. CDR3 in amino acids: CASSSGQKGLEKLFF. The CDR3 DNA sequence: TGTGCCAGCTCATCGGGACAGAAGGGGCTTGAAAAACTGTTTTTT.

Notes on this clone: Other DNA sequences of this sample code for an identical CDR3. The chain carries TRBV2 and TRBJ2-3; 7 bases are shared with TRBD2. This CDR3 contains 15 residues. Per germline, CDR1 SNHLY and CDR2 FYNNEI. Trimming removed 1 base from V and 0 bases from J; junction bases left unmatched: 1. In nucleotides, the CDR3 is TGTGCCAGCAGTGAAGGGCGGGGGAGCACAGATACGCAGTATTTT. As protein: CASSEGRGSTDTQYF.

This rearrangement joins TRBV18 to TRBJ2-7; D possibly corresponds to TRBD1 (7 bases). Trimming shortened V by 3 bases and J by 5 bases, and 8 bases separated the two germline ends. There are 12 residues in the CDR3. CDR1 is KGHSH, CDR2 LQKENI, per germline. CDR3 coding DNA: TGTGCCAGCTCACCCAGGGGGGACGAGCAGTACTTC. It yields the protein CASSPRGDEQYF.

The chain is built from TRBV11-2 and TRBJ1-3; D is undetermined. CDR3 length: 13 residues. Germline V CDR1 and CDR2: SGHAT, FQNNGV. Trimming shortened V by 8 bases and J by 1 base, and 9 bases separated the two germline ends. The chain's CDR3 is CASGRESGNTIYF. CDR3 nucleotide sequence: TGTGCCAGCGGACGGGAATCTGGAAACACCATATATTTT.

The J gene is TRBJ2-3, the V gene TRBV5-4; weak D call: TRBD2 (6 bases). The germline gives CDR1 SGHNT, CDR2 YYREEE (reference sequence). Trimming shortened V by 2 bases and J by 5 bases, and 12 bases separated the two germline ends. The CDR3 is made up of 14 amino acids. The DNA of the CDR3 is TGTGCCAGCAGCTTCTTTGCGGGGAAAGATACGCAGTATTTT. It is translated as CASSFFAGKDTQYF. The whole variable domain, remainder taken from reference TRBV5-4 and TRBJ2-3, is ETGVTQSPTHLIKTRGQQVTLRCSSQSGHNTVSWYQQALGQGPQFIFQYYREEENGRGNFPPRFSGLQFPNYSSELNVNALELDDSALYLCASSFFAGKDTQYFGPGTRLTVL.

The chain links TRBV11-1 to TRBJ2-1; 12 positions match TRBD2. There are 16 residues in the CDR3. Germline loops: CDR1 SGHAT, CDR2 FQDESV (reference sequence). Trimming removed 4 bases from V and 4 bases from J; junction bases left unmatched: 5. The CDR3 here is CASSYPGLAGYNEQFF. CDR3 bases: TGTGCCAGCAGCTACCCGGGACTAGCGGGTTACAATGAGCAGTTCTTC.

The chain recombines TRBV19 with TRBJ2-3, with 10 bases matching TRBD1. V shed 5 bases and J 4 bases; nucleotides not matched to a gene: 6. CDR3 length: 15 residues. The germline CDR1 and CDR2 sequences are LNHDA and SQIVND (reference sequence). CDR3 sequence: CASSSGTGDPDTQYF. The CDR3, as DNA: TGTGCCAGTAGTTCTGGGACAGGGGATCCAGATACGCAGTATTTT.

This chain joins TRBV2 and TRBJ1-6, with 9 bases that match TRBD1. CDR1 SNHLY and CDR2 FYNNEI come from the germline V gene. V was pared by 4 bases and J by 9 bases, with 7 bases of the junction left unmatched. The CDR3 has 15 residues. CDR3 in DNA: TGTGCCAGCAGTGGACGGACAGGGGTAAGTTCACCCCTCCACTTT. This codes for CASSGRTGVSSPLHF. Together with reference TRBV2 and TRBJ1-6, the CDR3 gives the full variable domain: EPEVTQTPSHQVTQMGQEVILRCVPISNHLYFYWYRQILGQKVEFLVSFYNNEISEKSEIFDDQFSVERPDGSNFTLKIRSTKLEDSAMYFCASSGRTGVSSPLHFGNGTRLTVT.

Written as DNA, the CDR3 is TGTGCCAGCAGCTCGAGTCATTACACTGAAGCTTTCTTT. Translation: CASSSSHYTEAFF. The chain couples TRBV13 to TRBJ1-1; no clear D gene. Germline V gene lookup returns CDR1 PRHDT and CDR2 FYEKMQ (reference sequence). CDR3 length: 13 amino acids. V was shortened by 4 bases and J by 3 bases, with 9 bases between the two germline ends. Supplemented by reference TRBV13 and TRBJ1-1, the full variable domain reads AAGVIQSPRHLIKEKRETATLKCYPIPRHDTVYWYQQGPGQDPQFLISFYEKMQSDKGSIPDRFSAQQFSDYHSELNMSSLELGDSALYFCASSSSHYTEAFFGQGTRLTVV.

This CDR3 is CASSQVSGREDTQYF. The CDR3 nucleotides are TGCGCCAGCAGCCAAGTGAGCGGCCGTGAGGATACGCAGTATTTT. The chain carries TRBV4-3 and TRBJ2-3; a possible D gene is TRBD2 (5 bases). CDR3 size: 15 residues. Germline values: CDR1 LGHNA, CDR2 YSLEER. V lost 1 base to trimming and J lost 6 bases, with 14 bases between them.

This chain links TRBV19 with TRBJ2-3, with 8 bases lining up with TRBD2. The ends lost 3 bases at V and 6 bases at J; junction bases unmatched: 8. The CDR3 loop spans 15 amino acids. Germline CDR1 and CDR2: LNHDA and SQIVND (reference sequence). CDR3 coding DNA: TGTGCCAGTAGTATTTGGACTAGCCGCGGGGATACGCAGTATTTT. Encoded protein: CASSIWTSRGDTQYF.

The rearrangement links TRBV6-5 to TRBJ1-4; 9 positions agree with TRBD1. Germline V gives CDR1 MNHEY, CDR2 SVGAGI. The CDR3 consists of 14 residues. The J segment lost 7 bases and the V segment lost 5 bases, leaving 5 bases of the junction unmatched. The CDR3 nucleotides read TGTGCCAGCAGTCTGGACAGGGGAGGTGAAAAACTGTTTTTT. Amino acid sequence: CASSLDRGGEKLFF.

The chain is built from TRBV2 and TRBJ1-1, with TRBD1 matching over 7 bases. After removal of 5 bases from V and 0 bases from J, the junction contained 9 bases not matched to a gene. The V gene's germline CDR1 is SNHLY and CDR2 FYNNEI. This CDR3 has 16 amino acids. The CDR3 DNA reads TGTGCCAGCAGTTGGAGTTTGACAGGGCTGAACACTGAAGCTTTCTTT. Translating gives CASSWSLTGLNTEAFF.

The chain combines TRBV7-2 with TRBJ1-2; D remains unclear. Germline CDR1 and CDR2: SGHTA and FQGNSA. Trimming stripped 0 bases from V and 2 bases from J, with 7 bases between. The CDR3 consists of 14 residues. The CDR3 DNA sequence: TGTGCCAGCAGCTTAGCGACACAGAACTATGGCTACACCTTC. Translating gives CASSLATQNYGYTF.

The V call is TRBV7-3, the J call TRBJ2-1; 11 bases are a match to TRBD1. CDR3 size: 16 residues. The germline gives CDR1 SGHTA, CDR2 FQGTGA. The V segment lost 2 bases and the J segment 9 bases; nucleotides outside the gene matches: 9. This CDR3 is CASSLPPGQGEVEQFF. CDR3 nucleotides: TGTGCCAGCAGCTTACCTCCGGGACAGGGGGAAGTTGAGCAGTTCTTC.